A selection of T cell receptor beta chains follows, all from one sample in a study of cytomegalovirus exposure and HLA in healthy donors. Data came from immunoSEQ multiplex PCR; TCRdb stores just in-frame clones and leaves some out. The sample shows around 130,000 clones, just under 80% of them seen only once. Material: PBMCs. The receptors stem from a woman between 40 and 55 years old in good health and CMV-seronegative. Both conserved end residues are part of each CDR3. Each record gives: D gene, V gene, J gene, clone size, CDR3 DNA, CDR3 protein. The D gene is left open where the match is weak. Some rows mark clone size as missing; the rest say once, few, many or name a class of expanded clone.

D: .; V: TRBV6-1; J: TRBJ1-3; size: .; DNA: TGTGCCAGCAGTGAATTATGGAGGGTGGCTGGAAACACCATATATTTT; CDR3: CASSELWRVAGNTIYF
D: TRBD2; V: TRBV28; J: TRBJ2-2; size: few; DNA: TGTGCCAGCAGTGCCGCGACTAGCGCCACCACCGGGGAGCTGTTTTTT; CDR3: CASSAATSATTGELFF
D: .; V: TRBV4-2; J: TRBJ2-5; size: .; DNA: TGTGCCAGCAGCCCCCGTGGGGAGTTGAAAGAGACCCAGTACTTC; CDR3: CASSPRGELKETQYF
D: .; V: TRBV18; J: TRBJ1-2; size: few; DNA: TGTGCCAGCTCACCACAAACAGGGAGCGCTAACTATGGCTACACCTTC; CDR3: CASSPQTGSANYGYTF
D: .; V: TRBV5-1; J: TRBJ1-3; size: .; DNA: TGCGCCAGCAGCTTGGTGGCCGCTAGCTCTGGAAACACCACATATTTT; CDR3: CASSLVAASSGNTTYF
D: .; V: TRBV6-5; J: TRBJ1-2; size: .; DNA: TGTGCCAGCAGTTACGCTGGAGACTCTAACTATGGCTACACCTTC; CDR3: CASSYAGDSNYGYTF
D: .; V: TRBV30; J: TRBJ2-4; size: .; DNA: TGTGCCCTGAGAGGGATAGCCAAAAACATTCAGTACTTC; CDR3: CALRGIAKNIQYF
D: TRBD1; V: TRBV28; J: TRBJ2-7; size: .; DNA: TGTGCCAGCAGTTCCCCCGACAGGGCTGGCTCCTACGAGCAGTACTTC; CDR3: CASSSPDRAGSYEQYF
D: .; V: TRBV19; J: TRBJ1-3; size: .; DNA: TGTGCCAGTAGTGCTGACAGGAGCTCTGGAAACACCATATATTTT; CDR3: CASSADRSSGNTIYF
D: TRBD1; V: TRBV5-1; J: TRBJ1-5; size: .; DNA: TGCGCCAGCAGCCCGGGACAGGGAGTTCAGCCCCAGCATTTT; CDR3: CASSPGQGVQPQHF
D: TRBD1; V: TRBV19; J: TRBJ1-2; size: .; DNA: TGTGCCAGCCACCCTCCGGGACAGGGATGGTATGGCTACACCTTC; CDR3: CASHPPGQGWYGYTF
D: TRBD2; V: TRBV19; J: TRBJ2-3; size: .; DNA: TGTGCCAGTAGCGGGGCTAAGCGGGGGACAGATACGCAGTATTTT; CDR3: CASSGAKRGTDTQYF
D: TRBD2; V: TRBV10-3; J: TRBJ2-3; size: .; DNA: TGTGCCATTGCTGAGCGGGGCCGGACAGATACGCAGTATTTT; CDR3: CAIAERGRTDTQYF
D: .; V: TRBV7-2; J: TRBJ2-7; size: .; DNA: TGTGCCAGCAGCCCAGGACTCTCCGAGCAGTACTTC; CDR3: CASSPGLSEQYF
D: TRBD2; V: TRBV2; J: TRBJ2-1; size: .; DNA: TGTGCCAGCAGTGAAGGGCGGGGGGGCCGAAAAGAGCAGTTCTTC; CDR3: CASSEGRGGRKEQFF
D: .; V: TRBV9; J: TRBJ2-3; size: .; DNA: TGTGCCAGCAGCACCCAGGGTGTCACAGATACGCAGTATTTT; CDR3: CASSTQGVTDTQYF
D: TRBD2; V: TRBV2; J: TRBJ2-1; size: .; DNA: TGTGCCAGCAGTGCCTTAGCGGGGGGTGAGCAGTTCTTC; CDR3: CASSALAGGEQFF
D: .; V: TRBV7-3; J: TRBJ2-7; size: few; DNA: TGTGCCAGCAGCTTAGGGGCAGGGTCTGACGAGCAGTACTTC; CDR3: CASSLGAGSDEQYF
D: .; V: TRBV9; J: TRBJ1-2; size: .; DNA: TGTGCCAGCAGCCCAGACAGGTGGATCAGTGGCTACACCTTC; CDR3: CASSPDRWISGYTF
D: TRBD2; V: TRBV6-1; J: TRBJ2-1; size: .; DNA: TGTGCCAGCAGAAGGACTAGCGGGGGGTATGAGCAGTTCTTC; CDR3: CASRRTSGGYEQFF
D: .; V: TRBV7-2; J: TRBJ2-1; size: .; DNA: TGTGCCAGCAGCTTCCGGTACAATGAGCAGTTCTTC; CDR3: CASSFRYNEQFF
D: TRBD2; V: TRBV7-9; J: TRBJ2-3; size: .; DNA: TGTGCCAGCAGCTTACGGACTAGCTCGGATACGCAGTATTTT; CDR3: CASSLRTSSDTQYF
D: TRBD1; V: TRBV18; J: TRBJ2-5; size: .; DNA: TGTGCCAGCTCACCTGGAACAGGGGGGTTACGGGAGACCCAGTACTTC; CDR3: CASSPGTGGLRETQYF
D: .; V: TRBV18; J: TRBJ2-2; size: .; DNA: TGTGCCAGCTCACCTCCCCTCGGAGGCACCGGGGAGCTGTTTTTT; CDR3: CASSPPLGGTGELFF
D: .; V: TRBV19; J: TRBJ1-4; size: .; DNA: TGTGCCAGTAGCCCACTTAGACAGGCGTTTAATGAAAAACTGTTTTTT; CDR3: CASSPLRQAFNEKLFF
D: .; V: TRBV27; J: TRBJ2-3; size: once; DNA: TGTGCCAGCAGTTTATCGTGGGGGGAGTACACAGATACGCAGTATTTT; CDR3: CASSLSWGEYTDTQYF
D: TRBD2; V: TRBV29-1; J: TRBJ2-5; size: .; DNA: TGCAGCGTTGAAGGGGAAGCGGGGGAGACCCAGTACTTC; CDR3: CSVEGEAGETQYF
D: TRBD1; V: TRBV19; J: TRBJ2-7; size: .; DNA: TGTGCCAGTAGCGCCGTGGACAGGGCAGCCTACGAGCAGTACTTC; CDR3: CASSAVDRAAYEQYF
D: .; V: TRBV28; J: TRBJ1-2; size: .; DNA: TGTGCCAGCAGTTTATCGTCGGGGAACTATGGCTACACCTTC; CDR3: CASSLSSGNYGYTF
D: TRBD1; V: TRBV30; J: TRBJ1-2; size: .; DNA: TGTGCCTGGCTGACAGGGCCCTATGGCTACACCTTC; CDR3: CAWLTGPYGYTF
D: .; V: TRBV28; J: TRBJ2-7; size: .; DNA: TGTGCCAGCAGTTTGCAGGGCCACTACGAGCAGTACTTC; CDR3: CASSLQGHYEQYF
D: TRBD2; V: TRBV5-1; J: TRBJ2-4; size: .; DNA: TGCGCCAGCAGCTTAACGACGGCGGCTAGCGGGTTGGGTGTCGTCAAAAACATTCAGTACTTC; CDR3: CASSLTTAASGLGVVKNIQYF
D: .; V: TRBV6-1; J: TRBJ2-7; size: .; DNA: TGTGCCAGCAGTGAAAAGCTCTTTAAACCCCACGAGCAGTACTTC; CDR3: CASSEKLFKPHEQYF
D: TRBD1; V: TRBV5-6; J: TRBJ1-1; size: .; DNA: TGTGCCAGCAGCGAAACAGGGGGGACTGAAGCTTTCTTT; CDR3: CASSETGGTEAFF
D: .; V: TRBV6-1; J: TRBJ1-6; size: .; DNA: TGTGCCAGCAGGGACATGGGTAATTCACCCCTCCACTTT; CDR3: CASRDMGNSPLHF
D: .; V: TRBV5-1; J: TRBJ1-2; size: once; DNA: TGCGCCAGCAGCTTGGCCGGTGAGACAGGTTATGGCTACACCTTC; CDR3: CASSLAGETGYGYTF
D: .; V: TRBV12-5; J: TRBJ1-5; size: .; DNA: TGTGCTACCGTACGGGGTTTGGCCAACCCCCAGCATTTT; CDR3: CATVRGLANPQHF
D: .; V: TRBV27; J: TRBJ2-5; size: .; DNA: TGTGCCAGCAGTTTAGCTAGACAAGAGACCCAGTACTTC; CDR3: CASSLARQETQYF
D: .; V: TRBV5-5; J: TRBJ1-1; size: once; DNA: TGTGCCAGCAGCTTGTGGAAGACAGCGAACACTGAAGCTTTCTTT; CDR3: CASSLWKTANTEAFF
D: .; V: TRBV5-6; J: TRBJ2-5; size: once; DNA: TGTGCCAGCAGCTTGTTTGTAGCAGAGACCCAGTACTTC; CDR3: CASSLFVAETQYF
D: TRBD1; V: TRBV29-1; J: TRBJ2-5; size: few; DNA: TGCAGCGGCCGGGACAGTAAAGAGACCCAGTACTTC; CDR3: CSGRDSKETQYF
D: .; V: TRBV9; J: TRBJ2-1; size: .; DNA: TGTGCCAGCAGAACTCAGGGGAAATCCTACAATGAGCAGTTCTTC; CDR3: CASRTQGKSYNEQFF
D: TRBD1; V: TRBV28; J: TRBJ2-7; size: .; DNA: TGTGCCAGCAGCCGCGCCTGGGACAGGGATTACGAGCAGTACTTC; CDR3: CASSRAWDRDYEQYF
D: .; V: TRBV6-1; J: TRBJ2-3; size: .; DNA: TGTGCCAGCAGTGAATTAGGAGAAGATACGCAGTATTTT; CDR3: CASSELGEDTQYF
D: TRBD1; V: TRBV9; J: TRBJ2-5; size: once; DNA: TGTGCCAGCAGCTTCCGGGACAGGGAGTTCGAGACCCAGTACTTC; CDR3: CASSFRDREFETQYF
D: .; V: TRBV7-3; J: TRBJ2-2; size: .; DNA: TGTGCCAGCAGACCTACGGGCGGGGAGCTGTTTTTT; CDR3: CASRPTGGELFF
D: .; V: TRBV9; J: TRBJ1-2; size: .; DNA: TGTGCCAGCAGCCCGGACAGAAACTATGGCTACACCTTC; CDR3: CASSPDRNYGYTF
D: .; V: TRBV6-6; J: TRBJ1-5; size: few; DNA: TGTGCCAGCAGTCTTGCCGGGGGAGGTCAGCCCCAGCATTTT; CDR3: CASSLAGGGQPQHF
D: .; V: TRBV11-2; J: TRBJ1-5; size: .; DNA: TGTGCCAGCAGCTTAGATCTCGGGAGGCCCCAGCATTTT; CDR3: CASSLDLGRPQHF
D: .; V: TRBV4-1; J: TRBJ2-7; size: .; DNA: TGCGCCAGCAGCCAGGAGGGTCGGGAGACAGTTACCAGTTACGAGCAGTACTTC; CDR3: CASSQEGRETVTSYEQYF
D: TRBD2; V: TRBV11-3; J: TRBJ2-1; size: once; DNA: TGTGCCAGCAGCTCTGGACTAGCGGGGCCCTCCACTATGAATGAGCAGTTCTTC; CDR3: CASSSGLAGPSTMNEQFF
D: .; V: TRBV6-5; J: TRBJ1-5; size: .; DNA: TGTGCCAGCAGTCGTAGTAACGATCAGCCCCAGCATTTT; CDR3: CASSRSNDQPQHF
D: TRBD1; V: TRBV11-3; J: TRBJ1-1; size: .; DNA: TGTGCCAGCAGCTTAACCGCAGGGGGGACTGAAGCTTTCTTT; CDR3: CASSLTAGGTEAFF
D: TRBD1; V: TRBV6-1; J: TRBJ1-2; size: .; DNA: TGTGCCAGCAGTGAGGACAGGGGAAGGGGCTACACCTTC; CDR3: CASSEDRGRGYTF
D: TRBD2; V: TRBV4-1; J: TRBJ2-2; size: .; DNA: TGCGCCAGCAGCCAATCCGGGACTAGGTTCCCCGGGGAGCTGTTTTTT; CDR3: CASSQSGTRFPGELFF
D: TRBD1; V: TRBV30; J: TRBJ1-3; size: .; DNA: TGTGCCTGGAGAGCTAGGACAGGGGGCGGCAAAAACACCATATATTTT; CDR3: CAWRARTGGGKNTIYF
D: TRBD2; V: TRBV10-3; J: TRBJ2-3; size: .; DNA: TGTGCCATCAGTGCGGGGACTAGCGGGGGTCCCACAGATACGCAGTATTTT; CDR3: CAISAGTSGGPTDTQYF